Given below is one T cell receptor beta chain in context. Splitting the CD4+ cells yielded a CD45RA+ naive subset and a CD45RA-negative memory subset. This sample was included in a study of shared clonotypes between healthy human individuals. Study-wide background: Per-donor plates numbered three CD4 naive, three CD4 memory, two CD8 naive and one CD8 memory.

Sequencing was at deep level. Per sorted-subset replicate PCR, input was approximately 0.2 ug DNA, representing roughly 30,000 T cell genomes. This table comes from immunoSEQ multiplex PCR, and its TCRdb copy is limited to in-frame clones, with some not included. Of fewer than 2.5 million clones listed, 93% are singletons. Losses at the gene ends were 2 bases for V and 5 bases for J; bases not matched to a gene: 13. This CDR3 comprises 17 residues. The V gene's germline CDR1 is KGHSH and CDR2 LQKENI. This chain uses TRBV18 with TRBJ1-2, with 8 bases aligning to TRBD1. The sequence derives from a man aged 18 to 30 in good health. Some clones in this sample may be carry-over from other donors' samples. Source material: naive CD4+ T cells from PBMCs. Subset of the sample: CD45RA+ positively selected. The CDR3 region is CASSPFPYGQGNYGYTF. CDR3 bases: TGTGCCAGCTCACCATTCCCGTATGGACAGGGAAATTATGGCTACACCTTC.